A single sample is the source of the 17 T cell receptor beta chains below, sequenced in a study of cytomegalovirus exposure and HLA in healthy donors. TCRdb's copy holds only in-frame clones and misses some; the assay was immunoSEQ multiplex PCR. The repertoire holds about 360,000 clones, with 86% as singletons. Sequencing was carried out using PBMCs. Every receptor here comes from a woman aged 18-29 years in good health and CMV-seronegative.

The chain couples TRBV28 to TRBJ1-5; D not certain. V shed 7 bases and J shed 4 bases, with 5 bases lying between them. Looked up from germline, CDR1 is MDHEN and CDR2 is SYDVKM. CDR3 length: 11 residues. This CDR3 is CASNSNQPQHF. CDR3 DNA sequence: TGTGCCAGCAATTCAAATCAGCCCCAGCATTTT.

The chain couples TRBV2 to TRBJ2-4; 7 bases agree with TRBD1. Germline V gene lookup returns CDR1 SNHLY and CDR2 FYNNEI. V shed 7 bases and J 0 bases; nucleotides not matched to a gene: 6. The CDR3 totals 15 residues. CDR3: CASMTGLGAKNIQYF. The CDR3 nucleotides read TGTGCCAGCATGACAGGGTTGGGAGCCAAAAACATTCAGTACTTC. Using reference TRBV2 and TRBJ2-4 for the parts outside the CDR3, the full variable domain is EPEVTQTPSHQVTQMGQEVILRCVPISNHLYFYWYRQILGQKVEFLVSFYNNEISEKSEIFDDQFSVERPDGSNFTLKIRSTKLEDSAMYFCASMTGLGAKNIQYFGAGTRLSVL.

The chain uses TRBV2 and TRBJ1-4; D not certain. Between the trimmed V and J ends, which lost 7 bases and 3 bases, there was a span of 6 bases. Germline CDR1 reads SNHLY; CDR2 reads FYNNEI. This CDR3 is built from 12 residues. The CDR3 nucleotides read TGTGCCAGCAAAACTCCTAATGAAAAACTGTTTTTT. It specifies CASKTPNEKLFF.

This clone is a singleton in its sample. The chain joins TRBV29-1 to TRBJ1-1; 9 bases are shared with TRBD1. The V and J ends lost 7 bases and 2 bases, in that order; junction bases with no gene match: 5. The germline V gene encodes CDR1 SQVTM and CDR2 ANQGSEA. This CDR3 is 13 amino acids long. The CDR3 region is CSAPGQGNTEAFF. In DNA form, the CDR3 reads TGCAGCGCTCCGGGACAGGGAAACACTGAAGCTTTCTTT.

The rearrangement joins TRBV2 to TRBJ1-2, with D maybe TRBD1 (5 bases). Germline lookup yields CDR1 SNHLY and CDR2 FYNNEI. The CDR3 covers 16 residues. Trimming removed 4 bases from V and 4 bases from J, with 19 bases in between. The CDR3 DNA reads TGTGCCAGCAGTGGTGGGGTGACAGAGACGGGCTATGGCTACACCTTC. This translates into CASSGGVTETGYGYTF.

The V and J genes are TRBV6-1 and TRBJ1-4; the D gene is possibly TRBD1 (5 bases). Trimming pared 11 bases from V and 5 bases from J, leaving 18 bases between. Germline CDR1 and CDR2: MNHNS and SASEGT. This CDR3 region has 14 residues. CDR3 nucleotides: TGTGCCTCCCAGGGTAACAGCCTGAATGAAAAACTGTTTTTT. This translates into CASQGNSLNEKLFF.

The rearrangement links TRBV5-1 to TRBJ2-1, with 10 bases fitting TRBD1. Germline CDR1 is SGHRS and CDR2 is YFSETQ. J gave up 8 bases and V 0 bases, and 2 bases lay outside the gene matches. This CDR3 is 14 amino acids long. CDR3 protein: CASSLGGTGDEQFF. CDR3 nucleotide sequence: TGCGCCAGCAGCTTGGGAGGGACAGGGGATGAGCAGTTCTTC.

V usage is TRBV6-1 and J usage is TRBJ1-4; D is uncertain. Germline V gene sequence: CDR1 MNHNS, CDR2 SASEGT. The V gene lost 8 bases and the J gene lost 0 bases, with 10 bases spanning the gap. CDR3 length equals 14 residues. The DNA of the CDR3 is TGTGCCAGCCTTAATTCTGCAACTAATGAAAAACTGTTTTTT. Protein sequence: CASLNSATNEKLFF.

The chain joins TRBV7-9 to TRBJ2-3, with 7 nucleotides matching TRBD2. Germline V gene lookup returns CDR1 SEHNR and CDR2 FQNEAQ (reference sequence). The V segment lost 4 bases and the J segment 6 bases; nucleotides outside the gene matches: 13. The CDR3 spans 16 residues. CDR3 residues: CASSSYGRGRDDTQYF. As DNA, the CDR3 is TGTGCCAGCAGCTCCTACGGTCGCGGGAGAGACGATACGCAGTATTTT.

The chain combines TRBV30 with TRBJ2-2; 7 bases are shared with TRBD1. With 5 bases clipped from V and 5 bases from J, the junction kept 11 bases outside the gene matches. The CDR3 length is 15 residues. CDR1 and CDR2 from the germline V gene are GTSNPN and SVGIG (reference sequence). The CDR3 nucleotides are TGTGCCTGGGCCGCCGGGACAGCGCGAACCGGGGAGCTGTTTTTT. Protein product: CAWAAGTARTGELFF. The full variable domain, completed using reference TRBV30 and TRBJ2-2, is SQTIHQWPATLVQPVGSPLSLECTVEGTSNPNLYWYRQAAGRGLQLLFYSVGIGQISSEVPQNLSASRPQDRQFILSSKKLLLSDSGFYLCAWAAGTARTGELFFGEGSRLTVL.

This chain uses TRBV27 with TRBJ2-1; 9 bases fit TRBD2. The CDR3 is made up of 16 amino acids. V was clipped by 6 bases and J by 5 bases; unmatched bases: 11. Germline CDR1 is MNHEY and CDR2 is SMNVEV (reference sequence). The CDR3 is CASSPLAGGFNNEQFF. In DNA, the CDR3 is TGTGCCAGCAGCCCCCTCGCGGGAGGGTTTAACAATGAGCAGTTCTTC.

The chain couples TRBV28 to TRBJ2-7; no clear D gene. The CDR3 length is 14 residues. Looked up from germline, CDR1 is MDHEN and CDR2 is SYDVKM. V was shortened by 5 bases and J by 3 bases, with 14 bases between the two germline ends. The CDR3 loop is CASSPTSRGYEQYF. The CDR3 region has the DNA TGTGCCAGCAGTCCCACTTCCCGCGGCTACGAGCAGTACTTC.

V and J are TRBV20-1 and TRBJ2-2; D call uncertain. Germline CDR1 DFQATT, CDR2 SNEGSKA (reference sequence). This CDR3 region has 11 residues. V lost 6 bases, J lost 6 bases, and 8 bases lay in between. CDR3 DNA sequence: TGCAGTGCCCTAGGTTCCGGGGAGCTGTTTTTT. Translated: CSALGSGELFF.

V is TRBV6-5 and J is TRBJ2-7; 10 bases match TRBD1. Germline CDR1 is MNHEY and CDR2 is SVGAGI. This CDR3 is built from 15 residues. V gave up 5 bases and J gave up 5 bases; unmatched junction bases: 9. The CDR3, as DNA: TGTGCCAGCAGTACCTCCGGGACAGGGGAACACGAGCAGTACTTC. Encoded protein: CASSTSGTGEHEQYF.

J is TRBJ2-5 and V is TRBV12-5; TRBD2 matches at 7 bases. Looked up from germline, CDR1 is LGHNT and CDR2 is FRNRAP. This CDR3 comprises 16 residues. V was clipped by 1 base and J by 5 bases; unmatched bases: 10. The CDR3 spells CASGLGSGTRGETQYF. DNA of the CDR3: TGTGCTAGTGGTTTGGGCAGCGGGACCCGGGGCGAGACCCAGTACTTC.

The chain joins TRBV7-9 to TRBJ2-1; TRBD2 is a possible D gene (6 bases). CDR3 length: 16 amino acids. V lost 5 bases and J 0 bases, leaving 14 bases between the germline ends. Germline CDR1 SEHNR, CDR2 FQNEAQ (reference sequence). DNA for the CDR3: TGTGCCAGCAGCCTGAGCGGGCAGCTCTCCTACAATGAGCAGTTCTTC. This encodes CASSLSGQLSYNEQFF.

The chain links TRBV9 to TRBJ1-2; 9 positions agree with TRBD1. CDR1 and CDR2 from the germline V gene are SGDLS and YYNGEE. V was clipped by 3 bases and J by 2 bases; unmatched bases: 8. The CDR3 totals 16 residues. The CDR3 DNA reads as TGTGCCAGCAGCGCCGGACAGGGGATTTCAAACTATGGCTACACCTTC. Its translation is CASSAGQGISNYGYTF.